This TCR beta chain was sequenced during a study of early T cells in non-severe SARS-CoV-2 infection. Study-wide context: The study sequenced bulk RNA from unsorted whole blood, with chains unpaired. Study results and caveats: The matching step, a VDJdb search, favored anti-spike CD8 responses and missed private and CD4 specificities.

Each single cDNA molecule received a unique molecular identifier. TCRdb ran MiXCR on the 5' RACE reads and lists one entry per CDR3 protein. Of tens of thousands of distinct CDR3 sequences listed, 4% to 5.5% are singletons. Ten or more counts support this clonotype. Its antigen is not known. V lost 0 bases, J lost 7 bases, and 2 bases stayed unmatched. This CDR3 is built from 14 residues. CDR1 is LNHNV, CDR2 YYDKDF, per germline (reference sequence). This chain connects TRBV15 to TRBJ2-1; 8 nucleotides agree with TRBD1. The clonotype was recovered from an adult who was a healthcare worker with PCR-confirmed SARS-CoV-2 infection or an uninfected control (not recorded which). Material for sequencing was whole blood. The CDR3 DNA is TGTGCCACCAGCAGAGAAGACAGGGGTAATGAGCAGTTCTTC. It yields the protein CATSREDRGNEQFF.